This entry features one T cell receptor (beta chain) sequence. V was pared by 3 bases and J by 4 bases, with 9 bases between. CDR3 length: 12 amino acids. CDR1 and CDR2 (germline): SQVTM, ANQGSEA. The source of the sample is a study of blood T cell repertoires in COVID-19. Study as a whole: Samples taken during acute and convalescent COVID-19 were collected in the United States, Italy and Spain.

Ages ranged from about 18 to 89 years, with residence in about 23 US areas. Authors' methods: Researchers report that nucleated cell counts were estimated from reference gene primer amplification. Measured with immunoSEQ multiplex PCR; TCRdb has only the in-frame clones, and not every one. V, J and clone size derive from that table, while D and trimming were established from the DNA sequence. The sample has some 390,000 clones, 85% to 90% seen once. The receptor comes from a man aged 25 to 40 who had recovered from COVID-19. Sequenced: PBMCs or T cells enriched from blood (not recorded which). This chain joins TRBV29-1 and TRBJ2-5; no reliable D call. Here the CDR3 reads CSVDLRGETQYF. The CDR3 DNA sequence: TGCAGCGTTGACCTCAGAGGAGAGACCCAGTACTTC.